The source of this T cell receptor (beta chain) is a study of Graves' ophthalmopathy and Graves' hyperthyroidism. Many counts were recorded for this clonotype. Amplification of TCR beta CDR3 regions used RNA transcripts. An opening RT-PCR round employed HTBI primers and preceded a second-round multiplex PCR. TCRdb reanalysed the multiplex PCR reads using MiXCR and keeps one entry per CDR3 protein. This sample carries some 400,000 distinct CDR3 sequences, 15% to 20% of them seen once, and the ten largest clones take 1.5% to 2%. Germline lookup yields CDR1 MDHEN and CDR2 SYDVKM. V lost 4 bases, J lost 0 bases, and 18 bases lay in between. This CDR3 region has 17 residues.

This chain uses TRBV28 with TRBJ1-1, with D perhaps matching TRBD1 (6 bases). This receptor was taken from a woman under 30 with Graves' ophthalmopathy. The sequenced sample was peripheral blood. This CDR3 is CASSSVVTGAMNTEAFF. The DNA for the CDR3 is TGTGCCAGCAGTTCAGTGGTGACAGGTGCTATGAACACTGAAGCTTTCTTT.